This T cell receptor beta chain was recorded in a study of T cell repertoires in cytomegalovirus infection. Background on the study: TCR beta signatures that were public indicated CMV infection and matching HLA type.

Study results and caveats: What dominated the ex vivo response were HLA-C-restricted CMV-specific TCR beta clonotypes. CMV carriers having the relevant HLA were flagged by cumulative public TCR beta family frequency.

V gave up 6 bases and J gave up 6 bases; unmatched junction bases: 5. The length of the CDR3 is 14 residues. Looked up from germline, CDR1 is MDHEN and CDR2 is SYDVKM. TCRdb reprocessed the reads with MiXCR, giving one entry per CDR3 protein. The sample includes hundreds of thousands of distinct CDR3 sequences, about 42% seen only once; the top ten take around 45%. About this clonotype: Its antigen is undetermined.

Here the sequenced sample was cultured PBMCs, taken from culture after CMV antigen stimulation. V is TRBV28 and J is TRBJ2-4, with 10 bases identical to TRBD1. This clonotype was obtained from a human donor in good health (CMV status not recorded). Some clones in this sample may be carry-over from other donors' samples. The CDR3 region is CASSRRDRGNIQYF. The CDR3 bases are TGTGCCAGCAGCCGCCGGGACAGGGGAAACATTCAGTACTTC. The variable domain in full, completed from reference TRBV28 and TRBJ2-4, reads DVKVTQSSRYLVKRTGEKVFLECVQDMDHENMFWYRQDPGLGLRLIYFSYDVKMKEKGDIPEGYSVSREKKERFSLILESASTNQTSMYLCASSRRDRGNIQYFGAGTRLSVL.